The sample holds a few counts of the clone carrying this TCR beta chain. As yet, its antigen is unknown. The data derive from a study of T-cell memory formation after mild COVID-19. As for the study in general: Across donors, TCR clusters were largely donor specific. Study-level findings and limits: Nothing confirmed that second-wave clones peaking on day 37 were specific for SARS-CoV-2. Later expanders leaned CD4+, whereas day 15 to 85 contracting clones were balanced CD4/CD8.

In germline, CDR1 is SGHVS, CDR2 FQNEAQ. After removal of 1 base from V and 0 bases from J, the junction contained 11 bases not matched to a gene. This CDR3 is 20 amino acids long. TCRalpha and TCRbeta libraries used 5'RACE with constant-segment primers and UMIs. MiXCR, applied by TCRdb to the 5' RACE reads, yields one record per CDR3 protein. The table records roughly 400,000 distinct CDR3 sequences, around 17% of them present only once. The receptor's source is a young man who had mild COVID-19 (a few samples of this study predate the infection). Cell type and time point are not known. The V and J genes are TRBV7-8 and TRBJ2-6; TRBD1 matches at 8 bases. Source material: PBMCs or a T cell subset sorted from them (not recorded which). CDR3 DNA sequence: TGTGCCAGCAGCTTAGTTCCTAGGACAGGGTATGACTCTGGGGCCAACGTCCTGACTTTC. Residues: CASSLVPRTGYDSGANVLTF.